A selection of T cell receptor beta chains follows, all from one sample in a study of cytomegalovirus exposure and HLA in healthy donors. This table comes from immunoSEQ multiplex PCR, and its TCRdb copy is limited to in-frame clones, with some not included. The table records around 200,000 clones, 75% to 85% of them present only once. Sequenced sample: PBMCs. Receptors were obtained from a boy aged 5-17 years in good health and CMV-seronegative. Both conserved end residues are part of each CDR3. The D gene is left open where the match is weak. A clone size is listed for some rows: how often the clone was seen (once, few, many), or a class if it is expanded.

.	TRBV4-2	.	TRBJ1-3	CASSQDLAGGGNTIYF	TGTGCCAGCAGCCAAGATCTGGCAGGAGGAGGAAACACCATATATTTT
TRBD1	TRBV6-1	.	TRBJ1-2	CASSEYFQRGRLLPVKGYAF	TGTGCCAGCAGTGAATACTTCCAGAGGGGGCGTCTTCTCCCTGTAAAGGGCTACGCCTTC
.	TRBV5-1	.	TRBJ2-1	CASSLDDPFSPHYNEQFF	TGCGCCAGCAGCTTGGACGACCCCTTTAGCCCCCATTACAATGAGCAGTTCTTC
TRBD2	TRBV2	.	TRBJ2-1	CASTLSGGPYNEQFF	TGTGCCAGCACCCTTAGCGGGGGGCCTTACAATGAGCAGTTCTTC
.	TRBV29-1	.	TRBJ1-4	CSVLPQGTNEKLFF	TGCAGCGTGCTACCTCAGGGGACGAATGAAAAACTGTTTTTT
.	TRBV14	.	TRBJ2-7	CASSQDRAEGHEQYF	TGTGCCAGCAGCCAAGATAGGGCAGAGGGTCACGAGCAGTACTTC
TRBD1	TRBV5-6	.	TRBJ2-7	CASSPTGQGDHEQYF	TGTGCCAGCAGCCCTACGGGACAGGGGGACCACGAGCAGTACTTC
TRBD2	TRBV6-5	.	TRBJ2-1	CASSYAGGSYNEQFF	TGTGCCAGCAGTTACGCGGGAGGGTCCTACAATGAGCAGTTCTTC
.	TRBV27	.	TRBJ2-7	CASSLSGVTYEQYF	TGTGCCAGCAGTCTGTCCGGGGTCACCTACGAGCAGTACTTC
TRBD1	TRBV30	.	TRBJ1-4	CAWSEGQGTEKLFF	TGTGCCTGGAGTGAAGGACAGGGGACTGAAAAACTGTTTTTT
.	TRBV7-2	.	TRBJ1-4	CASSSGGTNEKLFF	TGTGCCAGCAGCTCGGGAGGCACTAATGAAAAACTGTTTTTT
TRBD2	TRBV7-7	.	TRBJ2-1	CASSFNAGGPAEQFF	TGTGCTAGCAGCTTTAATGCGGGAGGGCCCGCTGAGCAGTTCTTC
.	TRBV12-5	.	TRBJ1-5	CASGLGQPGQPQHF	TGTGCTAGTGGTCTTGGACAGCCAGGGCAGCCCCAGCATTTT
.	TRBV7-2	once	TRBJ2-1	CASSSRGFYEQFF	TGTGCCAGCAGCTCCAGGGGTTTCTATGAGCAGTTCTTC
.	TRBV9	.	TRBJ2-2	CASSVEADNTGELFF	TGTGCCAGCAGCGTAGAAGCGGATAACACCGGGGAGCTGTTTTTT
TRBD1	TRBV6-1	once	TRBJ2-7	CASKFWTGKSEQYF	TGTGCCAGCAAGTTTTGGACAGGGAAGAGCGAGCAGTACTTC
.	TRBV19	few	TRBJ1-1	CASSEHVTLNTEAFF	TGTGCCAGTAGCGAACACGTTACATTGAACACTGAAGCTTTCTTT
.	TRBV9	.	TRBJ2-2	CASSVGQGRNTGELFF	TGTGCCAGCAGCGTAGGTCAGGGAAGGAACACCGGGGAGCTGTTTTTT
.	TRBV25-1	few	TRBJ1-1	CASTGTGLNTEAFF	TGTGCCAGCACCGGGACTGGATTGAACACTGAAGCTTTCTTT
.	TRBV19	.	TRBJ2-1	CASSIQSSSYNEQFF	TGTGCCAGTAGTATACAATCGAGCTCCTACAATGAGCAGTTCTTC
.	TRBV10-1	.	TRBJ1-1	CASSRSENTEAFF	TGCGCCAGCAGCCGCAGTGAGAACACTGAAGCTTTCTTT
.	TRBV25-1	.	TRBJ1-2	CASSGGDRILLYGYTF	TGTGCCAGCAGTGGGGGAGACAGGATTTTGCTCTATGGCTACACCTTC
TRBD1	TRBV6-5	.	TRBJ1-2	CASREPGQGYGYTF	TGTGCCAGCAGAGAACCGGGACAGGGCTATGGCTACACCTTC
.	TRBV5-4	.	TRBJ2-7	CASSLVGSEQYF	TGTGCCAGCAGCTTGGTCGGGAGCGAGCAGTACTTC
TRBD1	TRBV11-2	.	TRBJ1-2	CASSSDRGRIGYTF	TGTGCCAGCAGCTCGGACAGGGGGCGGATTGGCTACACCTTC
TRBD1	TRBV2	.	TRBJ1-2	CASRETGTYGYTF	TGTGCCAGCAGAGAGACAGGGACCTATGGCTACACCTTC
.	TRBV10-2	few	TRBJ1-6	CASSLALMAALHF	TGCGCCAGCAGTCTCGCTCTCATGGCAGCCCTCCACTTT
.	TRBV18	.	TRBJ1-1	CASSPRGGTEAFF	TGTGCCAGCTCACCAAGGGGCGGCACTGAAGCTTTCTTT
.	TRBV5-1	few	TRBJ2-2	CASSEGQVNTGELFF	TGCGCCAGCAGCGAGGGACAAGTAAACACCGGGGAGCTGTTTTTT
TRBD2	TRBV9	.	TRBJ2-3	CASSVASGGPTDTQYF	TGTGCCAGCAGCGTAGCCAGCGGGGGGCCCACAGATACGCAGTATTTT
.	TRBV11-2	.	TRBJ1-2	CASSFSLYGYTF	TGTGCCAGCAGCTTCTCGTTATATGGCTACACCTTC
TRBD2	TRBV10-3	.	TRBJ2-7	CAISESSGRASEQYF	TGTGCCATCAGTGAGTCTAGCGGGAGGGCCTCCGAGCAGTACTTC